This T cell receptor (beta chain) was sequenced in a study of OX40 agonist ivuxolimab in advanced cancers. About the research overall: Mean age approximately 66 years, range about 20 to 79; roughly 82% male.

Profiling relied on immunoSEQ multiplex PCR, and the TCRdb table lists in-frame clones only, not all of them. The sample includes about 71,000 clones, 81% seen only once; the top ten take more than 4%. The CDR3 is 13 amino acids. Per the germline V gene, CDR1 is MGHDK and CDR2 is SYGVNS. V dropped 5 bases and J dropped 6; count of bases not matched to a gene: 4. The sequencing here drew on CD4+ or CD8+ T cells sorted from blood, taken in a trial of the OX40 agonist ivuxolimab. The chain recombines TRBV25-1 with TRBJ1-2, with 9 bases identical to TRBD1. This TCR came from an adult with an advanced solid tumor such as melanoma, head and neck, liver or kidney cancer. The CDR3 loop is CASSKQGANGYTF. CDR3 sequence (DNA): TGTGCCAGCAGTAAACAGGGGGCGAATGGCTACACCTTC.